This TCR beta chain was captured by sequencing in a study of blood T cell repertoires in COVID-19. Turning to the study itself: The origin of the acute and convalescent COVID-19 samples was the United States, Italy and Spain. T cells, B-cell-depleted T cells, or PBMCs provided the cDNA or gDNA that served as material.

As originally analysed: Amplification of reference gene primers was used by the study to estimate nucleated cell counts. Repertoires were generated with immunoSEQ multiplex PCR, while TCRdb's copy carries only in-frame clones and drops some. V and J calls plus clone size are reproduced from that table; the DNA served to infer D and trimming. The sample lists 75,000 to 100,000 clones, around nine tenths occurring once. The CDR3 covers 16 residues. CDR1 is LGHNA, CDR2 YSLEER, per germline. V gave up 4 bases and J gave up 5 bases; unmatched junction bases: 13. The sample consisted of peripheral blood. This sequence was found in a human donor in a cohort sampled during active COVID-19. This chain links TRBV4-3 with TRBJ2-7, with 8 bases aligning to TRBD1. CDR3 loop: CASSRNLDRGGNEQYF. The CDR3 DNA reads TGCGCCAGCAGCCGAAACTTAGACAGGGGTGGCAACGAGCAGTACTTC.